This T cell receptor (beta chain) was captured in a study of blood T cell repertoires in COVID-19. On the study more broadly: Both acute and convalescent COVID-19 samples were obtained from the United States, Italy and Spain. PBMCs, B-cell-depleted T cells, or T cells provided the cDNA or gDNA that made up the material.

As handled by the study authors: By means of reference gene primer amplification, nucleated cell counts were estimated. Clones were read by immunoSEQ multiplex PCR, and TCRdb kept only the in-frame ones, dropping some. The V and J calls and the clone size are those of that table, but D and trimming were determined from the DNA. The sample carries 85,000 to 110,000 clones, about 90% recorded once. V was shortened by 4 bases and J by 7 bases, with 14 bases between the two germline ends. The germline gives CDR1 MDHEN, CDR2 SYDVKM. CDR3 length equals 14 residues. This clonotype was obtained from a human donor in a cohort sampled during active COVID-19. The sequenced material came from peripheral blood. This chain joins TRBV28 and TRBJ2-1; D is perhaps TRBD1 (5 bases). The CDR3 reads CASSSDRQGNEQFF. CDR3 nucleotides: TGTGCCAGCAGTTCGGACCGCCAGGGTAATGAGCAGTTCTTC.